One and the same sample provided the 30 T cell receptor beta chains below, sequenced in a study of blood T cell repertoires in COVID-19. Profiling relied on immunoSEQ multiplex PCR, and the TCRdb table lists in-frame clones only, not all of them. The repertoire consists of approximately 210,000 clones, with over 75% occurring once and the leading ten covering 1.9%. The sample taken for sequencing was peripheral blood. These receptors were taken from a man aged 40-50 years with active or convalescent COVID-19.

This chain connects TRBV3-1 (or the pseudogene TRBV3-2) to TRBJ1-2, with 12 positions matching TRBD1. J lost 3 bases, V lost 4 bases, and 9 bases had no gene match. Germline loops: CDR1 LGHDT, CDR2 YNNKEL (reference sequence). The CDR3 covers 17 residues. In nucleotides, the CDR3 is TGTGCCAGCAGCCCCCGGGACAGGGGGCAAGGGGACTATGGCTACACCTTC. Protein: CASSPRDRGQGDYGYTF.

The chain recombines TRBV18 with TRBJ1-1; 7 nucleotides match TRBD1. The trim removed 4 bases at V and 3 bases at J, leaving 2 bases unmatched. The germline V gene encodes CDR1 KGHSH and CDR2 LQKENI. The CDR3 length is 13 residues. CDR3 sequence (DNA): TGTGCCAGCTCACAGGGGGCGGACACTGAAGCTTTCTTT. It is translated as CASSQGADTEAFF.

The V and J genes are TRBV21-1 and TRBJ1-4; the listed D gene, TRBD1, was not tested against the DNA. TRBV21-1 is shown as a pseudogene. The CDR3 contains 17 residues. For the CDR3, the DNA is TGTGCCAGCACCACCGGGACAGGGGTGATAGCTAATGAAAAACTGTTTTTT. Its protein is CASTTGTGVIANEKLFF.

This clone was seen only once. V gene TRBV7-9 combines with J gene TRBJ2-3, with D perhaps TRBD2 (6 bases). CDR3 length: 16 amino acids. Between the trimmed V and J ends, which lost 3 bases and 8 bases, there was a span of 21 bases. Germline loops: CDR1 SEHNR, CDR2 FQNEAQ (reference sequence). The CDR3 DNA sequence: TGTGCCAGCAGCTTCACTCCCAGCGGGTGGAGGGGTACGCAGTATTTT. As protein: CASSFTPSGWRGTQYF.

The chain combines TRBV18 with TRBJ2-7, with D perhaps matching TRBD1 (5 bases). The germline CDR1 and CDR2 sequences are KGHSH and LQKENI. With 3 bases removed from V and 2 bases from J, the gap between germline ends came to 14 bases. CDR3 length: 15 residues. The CDR3 region has the DNA TGTGCCAGCTCACCTGGACAACAACCCCCCTACGAGCAGTACTTC. Translating it yields CASSPGQQPPYEQYF.

The chain recombines TRBV5-6 with TRBJ1-1, with D possibly being TRBD1 (6 bases). Between the trimmed V and J ends, which lost 0 bases and 5 bases, there was a span of 14 bases. The germline CDR1 and CDR2 sequences are SGHDT and YYEEEE. This CDR3 is built from 15 residues. CDR3 region: CASSLAGRGWTEAFF. The CDR3 bases are TGTGCCAGCAGCTTGGCCGGCAGGGGTTGGACTGAAGCTTTCTTT.

J is TRBJ1-2 and V is TRBV6-6, with 7 bases lining up with TRBD1. The CDR3 has 12 amino acids. Per the germline V gene, CDR1 is MNHNY and CDR2 is SVGAGI (reference sequence). Trimming removed 6 bases from V and 8 bases from J; junction bases left unmatched: 6. The DNA for the CDR3 is TGTGCCAGCAGCAGGGGGTTTGGGGGCTACACCTTC. Translating gives CASSRGFGGYTF.

This clone was seen a few times. One junction end does not reproduce the germline sequence, and a read error may be involved. The rearrangement uses TRBV24-1 and TRBJ1-1; D perhaps matches TRBD1 (6 bases). CDR1 and CDR2 (germline): KGHDR, SFDVKD. The CDR3 totals 11 residues. The CDR3 nucleotides are TGTGCCACCAGTGATCCCTACAGGGTCCACTTT. Translated: CATSDPYRVHF.

This clone came up once. V usage is TRBV2 and J usage is TRBJ1-5, with D unresolved. Germline V gene lookup returns CDR1 SNHLY and CDR2 FYNNEI. V was shortened by 8 bases and J by 9 bases, with 23 bases between the two germline ends. The CDR3 loop spans 15 amino acids. CDR3 coding DNA: TGTGCCAGCTCCTCGGACCCAGGCGGACTCCGGCCCCAGCATTTT. Protein product: CASSSDPGGLRPQHF.

This clone appeared a single time. V and J are TRBV5-1 and TRBJ1-2; possibly TRBD1 for D (5 bases). The CDR3 contains 14 residues. V was clipped by 0 bases and J by 3 bases, with 9 bases between them. Germline values: CDR1 SGHRS, CDR2 YFSETQ. As DNA, the CDR3 is TGCGCCAGCAGCTTGGGCAGGACACACTATGGCTACACCTTC. Its translation: CASSLGRTHYGYTF.

The chain links TRBV27 to TRBJ1-1; D gene unclear. This CDR3 is 15 amino acids long. Deletions cut 5 bases from V and 1 base from J, with 14 bases between. Germline values: CDR1 MNHEY, CDR2 SMNVEV (reference sequence). CDR3 bases: TGTGCCAGCAGTCCGACTAGGGAGGGGAACACTGAAGCTTTCTTT. It codes for CASSPTREGNTEAFF.

V is TRBV28 and J is TRBJ1-5; weak D call: TRBD1 (6 bases). The CDR3 has 15 residues. The ends were cut back, 5 bases at V and 6 bases at J, with 17 bases in the middle. The V gene's germline CDR1 is MDHEN and CDR2 SYDVKM. CDR3 residues: CASSRDGGPRQPQHF. The CDR3 DNA is TGTGCCAGCAGTCGAGACGGGGGGCCGCGTCAGCCCCAGCATTTT.

The chain has TRBV5-4 and TRBJ2-1, with 8 bases aligning to TRBD2. This CDR3 region has 17 residues. The junction had 8 bases not matched to a gene; V was cut back by 3 bases and J by 0 bases. The V gene's germline CDR1 is SGHNT and CDR2 YYREEE (reference sequence). The CDR3 sequence is CASSWGLAGLSYNEQFF. In nucleotides, the CDR3 is TGTGCCAGCAGCTGGGGGTTAGCGGGGCTCTCCTACAATGAGCAGTTCTTC. Filled out from reference TRBV5-4 and TRBJ2-1, the complete variable domain reads ETGVTQSPTHLIKTRGQQVTLRCSSQSGHNTVSWYQQALGQGPQFIFQYYREEENGRGNFPPRFSGLQFPNYSSELNVNALELDDSALYLCASSWGLAGLSYNEQFFGPGTRLTVL.

V is TRBV20-1 and J is TRBJ2-7; TRBD1 matches at 8 bases. From germline, CDR1 is DFQATT and CDR2 SNEGSKA (reference sequence). The V gene end was trimmed by 5 bases and the J gene end by 5 bases; junction bases not matched to a gene: 2. This CDR3 contains 11 residues. The CDR3 is CSAEQGDEQYF. Here the CDR3 DNA reads TGCAGTGCTGAACAGGGGGACGAGCAGTACTTC.

The genes are TRBV27 and TRBJ2-3; 9 positions match TRBD2. J lost 10 bases, V lost 5 bases, and 10 bases had no gene match. The CDR3 has 14 residues. Germline CDR1 and CDR2: MNHEY and SMNVEV (reference sequence). The CDR3 loop reads CASSKPGLAPAQYF. The CDR3 coding sequence is TGTGCCAGCAGTAAGCCGGGACTAGCACCGGCGCAGTATTTT.

The V call is TRBV20-1, the J call TRBJ2-3, with 10 bases lining up with TRBD2. From germline, CDR1 is DFQATT and CDR2 SNEGSKA (reference sequence). Trimming took 3 bases from V and 2 from J; bases not matched to a gene: 11. This CDR3 comprises 17 residues. This CDR3 reads CSASSASGGRFTDTQYF. As DNA, the CDR3 is TGCAGTGCTAGTTCGGCTAGCGGGGGCCGATTCACAGATACGCAGTATTTT.

The chain combines TRBV18 with TRBJ2-2; 8 nucleotides agree with TRBD1. Germline V CDR1 and CDR2: KGHSH, LQKENI. The CDR3 is 16 amino acids. The V and J ends lost 4 bases and 2 bases, in that order; junction bases with no gene match: 6. This CDR3 is CASSRRDRTNTGELFF. CDR3 DNA sequence: TGTGCCAGCTCACGCCGGGACAGGACAAACACCGGGGAGCTGTTTTTT.

This chain uses TRBV2 with TRBJ2-1, with D possibly matching TRBD2 (6 bases). Per germline, CDR1 SNHLY and CDR2 FYNNEI. The CDR3 is 12 amino acids. Trimming removed 11 bases at V and 5 bases at J, with 13 bases between. CDR3 amino acids: CAFRDFHNEQFF. CDR3 nucleotides: TGTGCCTTCCGGGACTTCCACAATGAGCAGTTCTTC.

This sequence joins TRBV5-4 and TRBJ1-2; 8 nucleotides align to TRBD1. Unmatched junction bases numbered 9, after V lost 3 bases and J lost 8 bases. Per the germline V gene, CDR1 is SGHNT and CDR2 is YYREEE (reference sequence). This CDR3 has 14 residues. The CDR3 spells CASSSLDRVNGYTF. The CDR3 coding sequence is TGTGCCAGCAGCTCTTTGGACAGGGTGAACGGCTACACCTTC. Combining the CDR3 with reference TRBV5-4 and TRBJ1-2 gives the whole variable domain ETGVTQSPTHLIKTRGQQVTLRCSSQSGHNTVSWYQQALGQGPQFIFQYYREEENGRGNFPPRFSGLQFPNYSSELNVNALELDDSALYLCASSSLDRVNGYTFGSGTRLTVV.

The chain combines TRBV2 with TRBJ2-2, with a weak D call TRBD1 (5 bases). The V gene lost 6 bases and the J gene lost 2 bases, with 10 bases spanning the gap. Germline V gene sequence: CDR1 SNHLY, CDR2 FYNNEI. This CDR3 spans 14 amino acids. The CDR3: CASRDRVNTGELFF. As DNA, the CDR3 is TGTGCCAGCAGAGACAGAGTCAACACCGGGGAGCTGTTTTTT.

The gene calls are TRBV6-4 and TRBJ2-3; 12 positions match TRBD2. Germline loops: CDR1 MRHNA, CDR2 SNTAGT. V was clipped by 2 bases and J by 4 bases; unmatched bases: 4. This CDR3 is 16 amino acids long. The chain's CDR3 is CASSDTGLAGADTQYF. In DNA form, the CDR3 reads TGTGCCAGCAGTGACACGGGACTAGCGGGCGCAGATACGCAGTATTTT.

V is TRBV7-6 and J is TRBJ1-1, with a weak D call TRBD1 (5 bases). CDR1 and CDR2 (germline): SGHVS, FNYEAQ. The CDR3 covers 13 residues. Trimming pared 1 base from V and 4 bases from J, leaving 7 bases between. The CDR3 DNA follows: TGTGCCAGCAGCTTAGAAAGGGGCACTGAAGCTTTCTTT. Protein product: CASSLERGTEAFF.

The rearrangement joins TRBV13 to TRBJ2-7; the D gene is possibly TRBD2 (6 bases). The CDR3 has 15 residues. The germline CDR1 and CDR2 sequences are PRHDT and FYEKMQ (reference sequence). V gave up 1 base and J gave up 7 bases, with 17 bases separating them. The CDR3 sequence: CASSLAGDLIWEQYF. CDR3 sequence (DNA): TGTGCCAGCAGCTTAGCGGGAGACTTAATCTGGGAGCAGTACTTC.

The V gene is TRBV27, the J gene TRBJ2-1, with TRBD1 matching 9 bases. CDR3 length: 14 amino acids. In germline, CDR1 is MNHEY, CDR2 SMNVEV (reference sequence). V lost 5 bases, J lost 6 bases, and 5 bases stayed unmatched. The CDR3 region has the DNA TGTGCCAGCAGTCTGGACAGGGGCGGCAATGAGCAGTTCTTC. Translating gives CASSLDRGGNEQFF.

The chain joins TRBV27 to TRBJ2-3; 9 positions match TRBD2. This CDR3 contains 16 residues. J lost 0 bases, V lost 10 bases, and 11 bases had no gene match. From germline, CDR1 is MNHEY and CDR2 SMNVEV (reference sequence). CDR3 region: CATLAGLAGSTDTQYF. The DNA of the CDR3 is TGTGCCACCCTTGCAGGGCTAGCGGGAAGCACAGATACGCAGTATTTT.

The rearrangement links TRBV19 to TRBJ2-1; no reliable D call. Germline V gives CDR1 LNHDA, CDR2 SQIVND (reference sequence). Trimming removed 6 bases from V and 6 bases from J, with 9 bases in between. The CDR3 covers 12 residues. The CDR3 region is CASRRDFNEQFF. The CDR3, as DNA: TGTGCCAGTAGAAGAGACTTCAATGAGCAGTTCTTC.

J is TRBJ1-6 and V is TRBV27; 7 positions match TRBD1. After removal of 9 bases from V and 9 bases from J, the junction contained 20 bases not matched to a gene. Per the germline V gene, CDR1 is MNHEY and CDR2 is SMNVEV (reference sequence). The CDR3 has 17 residues. The chain's CDR3 is CASRLTGATNWGSPLHF. The CDR3 nucleotides are TGTGCCAGTCGACTTACAGGGGCCACCAACTGGGGTTCACCCCTCCACTTT.

Notes on this clone: The same CDR3 is also encoded by other DNA sequences in this sample. The rearrangement joins TRBV6-5 to TRBJ1-1, with 10 bases matching TRBD1. The junction had 2 bases not matched to a gene; V was cut back by 6 bases and J by 1 base. The CDR3 length is 14 residues. Germline V lookup: CDR1 MNHEY, CDR2 SVGAGI. In nucleotides, the CDR3 is TGTGCCAGCAGCTGGGACAGGGGGAACACTGAAGCTTTCTTT. Translating it yields CASSWDRGNTEAFF.

The chain carries TRBV9 and TRBJ2-1; D gene unclear. Germline CDR1 is SGDLS and CDR2 is YYNGEE. V lost 0 bases to trimming and J lost 6 bases, with 10 bases between them. The CDR3 length is 14 residues. CDR3 bases: TGTGCCAGCAGCGTAGGTGGAACGGGCAATGAGCAGTTCTTC. Protein sequence: CASSVGGTGNEQFF.

CDR3 in DNA: TGTGCCACCAGCACTTCCTATGGCTACACCTTC. This codes for CATSTSYGYTF. The chain uses TRBV15 and TRBJ1-2; no definite D call. The germline V and J ends were trimmed by 4 bases and 4 bases, with 4 bases remaining between them. The CDR3 has 11 amino acids. Germline V gene sequence: CDR1 LNHNV, CDR2 YYDKDF (reference sequence). The full variable domain, in which reference TRBV15 and TRBJ1-2 provide the parts outside the CDR3, is DAMVIQNPRYQVTQFGKPVTLSCSQTLNHNVMYWYQQKSSQAPKLLFHYYDKDFNNEADTPDNFQSRRPNTSFCFLDIRSPGLGDTAMYLCATSTSYGYTFGSGTRLTVV.